This note documents a single T cell receptor beta chain sequence. The CDR3 is made up of 15 amino acids. V was clipped by 5 bases and J by 4 bases; unmatched bases: 8. Per the germline V gene, CDR1 is SGHTA and CDR2 is FQGNSA. The source of the sample is a study of blood T cell repertoires in COVID-19. The wider study: Sites in the United States, Italy and Spain provided acute and convalescent COVID-19 samples. PBMCs, B-cell-depleted T cells, or T cells provided the cDNA or gDNA that made up the material.

In the authors' methods: Estimation of nucleated cell counts relied on the amplification of reference gene primers. The assay was immunoSEQ multiplex PCR, and TCRdb's table has in-frame clones only and misses some. Clonal size and the V and J genes are those of that table, whereas D and trimming came from the DNA. The profile shows over 200,000 clones, around 80% of them singletons. The specimen was peripheral blood. This chain joins TRBV7-2 and TRBJ1-5, with 7 bases aligning to TRBD1. This receptor was taken from a man at least 80 years old with acute or convalescent COVID-19. The CDR3 DNA reads as TGTGCCAGCAGCGCTGGGGGGACAGCTAATCAGCCCCAGCATTTT. Encoded protein: CASSAGGTANQPQHF.